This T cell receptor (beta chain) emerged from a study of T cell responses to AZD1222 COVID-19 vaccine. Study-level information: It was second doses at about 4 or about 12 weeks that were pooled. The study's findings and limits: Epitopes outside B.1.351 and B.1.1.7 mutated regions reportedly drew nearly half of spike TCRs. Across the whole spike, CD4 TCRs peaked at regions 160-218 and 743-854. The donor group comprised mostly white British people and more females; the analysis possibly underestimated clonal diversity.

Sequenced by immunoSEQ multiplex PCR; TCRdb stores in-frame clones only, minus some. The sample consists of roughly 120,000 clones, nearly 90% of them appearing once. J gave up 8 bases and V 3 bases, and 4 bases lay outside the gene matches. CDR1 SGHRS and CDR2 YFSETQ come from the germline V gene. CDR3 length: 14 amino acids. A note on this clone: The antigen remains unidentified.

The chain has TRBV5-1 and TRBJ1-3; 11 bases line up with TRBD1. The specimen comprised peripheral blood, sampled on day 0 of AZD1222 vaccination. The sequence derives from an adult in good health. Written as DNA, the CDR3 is TGCGCCAGCAGCTCCGGACAGGGGGCGGACACCATATATTTT. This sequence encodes CASSSGQGADTIYF.